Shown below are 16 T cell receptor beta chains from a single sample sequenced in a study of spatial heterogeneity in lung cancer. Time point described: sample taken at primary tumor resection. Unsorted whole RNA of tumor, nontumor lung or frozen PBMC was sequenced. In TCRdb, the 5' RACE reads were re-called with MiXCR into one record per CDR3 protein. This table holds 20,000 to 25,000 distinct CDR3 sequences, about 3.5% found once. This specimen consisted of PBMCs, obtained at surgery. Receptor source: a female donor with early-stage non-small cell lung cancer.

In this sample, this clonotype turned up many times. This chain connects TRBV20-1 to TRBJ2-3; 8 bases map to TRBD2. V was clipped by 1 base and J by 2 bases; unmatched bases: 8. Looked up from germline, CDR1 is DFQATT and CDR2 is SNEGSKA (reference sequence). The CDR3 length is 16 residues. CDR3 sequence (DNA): TGCAGTGCTAGAGGGGTGATAGCGGGGCTCACAGATACGCAGTATTTT. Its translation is CSARGVIAGLTDTQYF.

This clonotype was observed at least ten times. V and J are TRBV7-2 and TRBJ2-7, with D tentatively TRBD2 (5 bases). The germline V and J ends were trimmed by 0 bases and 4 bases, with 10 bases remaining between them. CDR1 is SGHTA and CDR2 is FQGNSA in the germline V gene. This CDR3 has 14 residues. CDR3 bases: TGTGCCAGCAGCTTAGCACATCGGGGATACGAGCAGTACTTC. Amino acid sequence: CASSLAHRGYEQYF.

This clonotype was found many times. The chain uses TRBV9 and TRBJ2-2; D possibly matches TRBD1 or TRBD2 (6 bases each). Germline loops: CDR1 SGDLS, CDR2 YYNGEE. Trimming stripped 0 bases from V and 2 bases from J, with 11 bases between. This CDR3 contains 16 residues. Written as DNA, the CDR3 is TGTGCCAGCAGCGTAGTGGCGGGACACAACACCGGGGAGCTGTTTTTT. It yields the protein CASSVVAGHNTGELFF.

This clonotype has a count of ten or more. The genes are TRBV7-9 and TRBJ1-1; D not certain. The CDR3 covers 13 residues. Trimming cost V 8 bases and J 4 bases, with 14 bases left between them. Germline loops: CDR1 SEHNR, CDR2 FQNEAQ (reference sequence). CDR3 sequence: CASGMGGSTEAFF. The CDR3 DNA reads TGTGCCAGCGGGATGGGAGGGAGCACTGAAGCTTTCTTT.

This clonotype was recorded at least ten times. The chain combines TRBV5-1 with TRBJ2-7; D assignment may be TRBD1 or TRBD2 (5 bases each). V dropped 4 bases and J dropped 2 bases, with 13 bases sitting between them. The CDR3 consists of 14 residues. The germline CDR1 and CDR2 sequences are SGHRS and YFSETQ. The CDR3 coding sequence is TGCGCCAGCAGCCCTAGGGACGGGACCTACGAGCAGTACTTC. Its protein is CASSPRDGTYEQYF.

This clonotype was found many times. CDR3 protein: CAWSPGVGEQYF. The CDR3 region has the DNA TGTGCCTGGAGCCCGGGGGTGGGCGAGCAGTACTTC. The chain links TRBV30 to TRBJ2-7, with a tentative D call TRBD2 (6 bases). The CDR3 spans 12 residues. CDR1 and CDR2 (germline): GTSNPN, SVGIG (reference sequence). V was clipped by 3 bases and J by 6 bases, with 12 bases between them. Looking up the rest from reference TRBV30 and TRBJ2-7 gives the full variable domain: SQTIHQWPATLVQPVGSPLSLECTVEGTSNPNLYWYRQAAGRGLQLLFYSVGIGQISSEVPQNLSASRPQDRQFILSSKKLLLSDSGFYLCAWSPGVGEQYFGPGTRLTVT.

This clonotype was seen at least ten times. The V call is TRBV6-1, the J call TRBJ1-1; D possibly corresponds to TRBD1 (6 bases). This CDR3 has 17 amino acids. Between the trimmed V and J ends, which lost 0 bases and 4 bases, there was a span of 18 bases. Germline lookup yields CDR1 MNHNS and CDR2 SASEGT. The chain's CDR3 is CASSEAKTLTGFTEAFF. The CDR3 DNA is TGTGCCAGCAGTGAAGCAAAAACGTTGACAGGCTTCACTGAAGCTTTCTTT.

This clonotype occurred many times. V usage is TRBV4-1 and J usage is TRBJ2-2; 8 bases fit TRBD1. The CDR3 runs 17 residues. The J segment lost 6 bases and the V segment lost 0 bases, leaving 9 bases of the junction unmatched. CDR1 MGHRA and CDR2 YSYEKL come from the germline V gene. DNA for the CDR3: TGCGCCAGCAGCCAAGATTTAGGCAGGGGGCACCCCGGGGAGCTGTTTTTT. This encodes CASSQDLGRGHPGELFF.

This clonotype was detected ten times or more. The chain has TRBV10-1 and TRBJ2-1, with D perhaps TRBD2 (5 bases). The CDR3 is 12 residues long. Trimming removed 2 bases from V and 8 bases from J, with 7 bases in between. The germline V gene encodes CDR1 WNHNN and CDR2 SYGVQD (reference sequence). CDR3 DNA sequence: TGCGCCAGCAGTGAGACCGGGGATGAGCAGTTCTTC. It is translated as CASSETGDEQFF.

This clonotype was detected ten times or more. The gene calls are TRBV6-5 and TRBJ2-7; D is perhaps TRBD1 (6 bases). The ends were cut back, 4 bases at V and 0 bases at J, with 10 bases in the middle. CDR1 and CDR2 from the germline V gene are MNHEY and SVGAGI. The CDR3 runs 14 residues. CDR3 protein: CASSSGTPSYEQYF. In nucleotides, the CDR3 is TGTGCCAGCAGTTCCGGGACACCCTCCTACGAGCAGTACTTC.

CDR3 sequence: CASSQRLAGSQETQYF. The DNA for the CDR3 is TGTGCCAGCAGCCAACGACTAGCGGGGTCCCAAGAGACCCAGTACTTC. The chain employs TRBV14 and TRBJ2-5; 11 positions agree with TRBD2. The length of the CDR3 is 16 residues. Germline V gene data show CDR1 as SGHDN and CDR2 as FVKESK. The junction had 3 bases not matched to a gene; V was cut back by 2 bases and J by 1 base.

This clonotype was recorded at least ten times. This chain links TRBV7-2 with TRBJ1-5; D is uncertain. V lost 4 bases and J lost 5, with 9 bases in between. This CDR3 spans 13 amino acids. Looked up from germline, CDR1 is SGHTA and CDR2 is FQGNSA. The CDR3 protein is CASSSWADQPQHF. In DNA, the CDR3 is TGTGCCAGCAGCTCGTGGGCGGATCAGCCCCAGCATTTT.

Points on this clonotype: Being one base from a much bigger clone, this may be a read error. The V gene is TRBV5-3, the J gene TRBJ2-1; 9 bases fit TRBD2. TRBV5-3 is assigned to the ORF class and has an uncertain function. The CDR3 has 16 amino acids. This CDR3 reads CVRSAERTSARSEQFF. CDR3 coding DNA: TGTGTCAGAAGCGCAGAAAGGACTAGCGCACGTTCTGAGCAGTTCTTC.

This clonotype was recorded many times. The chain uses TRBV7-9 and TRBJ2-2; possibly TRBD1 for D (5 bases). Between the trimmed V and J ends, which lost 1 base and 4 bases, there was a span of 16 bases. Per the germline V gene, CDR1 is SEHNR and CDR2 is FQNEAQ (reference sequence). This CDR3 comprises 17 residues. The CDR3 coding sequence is TGTGCCAGCAGCTTAGGGGTCCGGACACCCCTCACCGGGGAGCTGTTTTTT. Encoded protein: CASSLGVRTPLTGELFF.

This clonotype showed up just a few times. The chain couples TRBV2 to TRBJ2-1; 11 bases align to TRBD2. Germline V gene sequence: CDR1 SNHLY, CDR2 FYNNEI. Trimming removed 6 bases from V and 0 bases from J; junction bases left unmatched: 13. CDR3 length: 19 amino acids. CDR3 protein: CASRLLWLAGGNSYNEQFF. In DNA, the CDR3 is TGTGCCAGCAGATTATTGTGGCTAGCGGGAGGAAACTCCTACAATGAGCAGTTCTTC.

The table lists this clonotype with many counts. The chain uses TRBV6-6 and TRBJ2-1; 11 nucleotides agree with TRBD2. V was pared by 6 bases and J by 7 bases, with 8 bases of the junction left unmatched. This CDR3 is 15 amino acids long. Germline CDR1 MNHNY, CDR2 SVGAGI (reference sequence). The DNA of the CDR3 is TGTGCCAGCAGCCCCACTAGCGGGAGCTGGAATGAGCAGTTCTTC. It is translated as CASSPTSGSWNEQFF.